Presented here are 20 T cell receptor beta chains from one specimen sequenced in a study of fetal regulatory T cell absence and autoimmunity. Profiling relied on immunoSEQ multiplex PCR, and the TCRdb table lists in-frame clones only, not all of them. The sample shows some 87,000 clones, around 72% of them seen only once. The sequenced sample was pancreas tissue. These receptors were taken from a male donor with IPEX syndrome.

The chain uses TRBV9 and TRBJ2-7; D is perhaps TRBD1 or TRBD2 (5 bases each). The CDR3 consists of 15 residues. Trimming removed 4 bases from V and 7 bases from J, with 21 bases in between. CDR1 is SGDLS and CDR2 is YYNGEE in the germline V gene. The DNA for the CDR3 is TGTGCCAGCAGCCCAGAAGGGACGGATGGCCGGGAGCAGTACTTC. Residues: CASSPEGTDGREQYF.

This sequence joins TRBV30 and TRBJ1-2; 8 nucleotides agree with TRBD1. Germline V gene sequence: CDR1 GTSNPN, CDR2 SVGIG (reference sequence). This CDR3 contains 15 residues. The V segment lost 0 bases and the J segment 5 bases; nucleotides outside the gene matches: 8. CDR3 sequence (DNA): TGTGCCTGGAGTGTAAAGCGACAGGGGTTATATGGCTACACCTTC. Its protein product is CAWSVKRQGLYGYTF.

In this sample, this clone turned up a few times. The chain links TRBV7-2 to TRBJ2-7; a possible D gene is TRBD1 (5 bases). This CDR3 spans 17 amino acids. The V end lost 11 bases, the J end lost 3 bases, and 29 bases lay between the germline ends. CDR1 and CDR2 (germline): SGHTA, FQGNSA. The CDR3 DNA reads as TGTGCCTGTATCCGATTGGGGCACAGCTCTTTTCACTACGAGCAGTACTTC. The encoded protein is CACIRLGHSSFHYEQYF.

The chain joins TRBV18 to TRBJ2-2, with a weak D call TRBD1 (6 bases). The V gene lost 2 bases and the J gene lost 1 base, with 11 bases spanning the gap. The CDR3 sequence is 16 residues long. CDR1 is KGHSH, CDR2 LQKENI, per germline. The CDR3 nucleotides read TGTGCCAGCTCACCAGTTACAGGGTTGAACACCGGGGAGCTGTTTTTT. Encoded protein: CASSPVTGLNTGELFF.

V gene TRBV18 combines with J gene TRBJ1-1; D not certain. V lost 5 bases and J lost 0, with 7 bases in between. The CDR3 runs 13 residues. Germline values: CDR1 KGHSH, CDR2 LQKENI. The CDR3 DNA is TGTGCCAGCTCAGGAGCTTTGAACACTGAAGCTTTCTTT. Translation gives CASSGALNTEAFF.

In DNA form, the CDR3 reads TGTGCCAGCACGGACCGCACCGGGGAGCTGTTTTTT. As protein: CASTDRTGELFF. This sequence joins TRBV2 and TRBJ2-2; D not certain. V was clipped by 7 bases and J by 4 bases, with 7 bases between them. The CDR3 is 12 residues long. CDR1 and CDR2 from the germline V gene are SNHLY and FYNNEI.

The rearrangement uses TRBV5-4 and TRBJ2-6; D remains unclear. The V gene's germline CDR1 is SGHNT and CDR2 YYREEE (reference sequence). This CDR3 is 16 amino acids long. Trimming took 0 bases from V and 4 from J, leaving 11 bases between them. CDR3 bases: TGTGCCAGCAGCTTGGAGTGGGAAGCCGGGGCCAACGTCCTGACTTTC. Protein: CASSLEWEAGANVLTF.

This rearrangement joins TRBV2 to TRBJ1-2, with a tentative D call TRBD1 (5 bases). V lost 0 bases to trimming and J lost 8 bases, with 19 bases between them. The CDR3 length is 16 residues. The germline gives CDR1 SNHLY, CDR2 FYNNEI. The CDR3 loop is CASSEAPVQGGRGYTF. The CDR3 nucleotides are TGTGCCAGCAGTGAAGCGCCTGTCCAGGGTGGTAGAGGCTACACCTTC.

This chain joins TRBV7-2 and TRBJ2-2, with D unclear. Trimming cost V 5 bases and J 4 bases, with 8 bases left between them. The germline V gene has CDR1 SGHTA and CDR2 FQGNSA. The CDR3 covers 13 residues. The CDR3 spells CASSERLTGELFF. The DNA of the CDR3 is TGTGCCAGCAGCGAAAGGCTCACCGGGGAGCTGTTTTTT.

CDR3 sequence (DNA): TGCGCCAGCAGCTTGGGACTAGCGGGAGACTACAATGAGCAGTTCTTC. Amino acid sequence: CASSLGLAGDYNEQFF. The genes are TRBV5-1 and TRBJ2-1; TRBD2 agrees at 12 bases. Trimming cost V 0 bases and J 3 bases; bases outside gene matches: 1. Germline-derived CDR1 and CDR2 are SGHRS and YFSETQ. CDR3 length: 16 amino acids.

The gene calls are TRBV30 and TRBJ1-5; 7 bases line up with TRBD1. CDR3 size: 15 residues. Per the germline V gene, CDR1 is GTSNPN and CDR2 is SVGIG (reference sequence). Trimming at V came to 2 bases and at J to 9 bases, leaving 13 bases not matched to a gene. The CDR3 coding sequence is TGTGCCTGGAGTCCGGGACAGAGCTTCATGGGGCCCCAGCATTTT. Translating it yields CAWSPGQSFMGPQHF.

The chain employs TRBV7-9 and TRBJ2-1; 14 bases are a match to TRBD2. The CDR3 length is 18 residues. Losses at the gene ends were 5 bases for V and 3 bases for J; bases not matched to a gene: 9. From germline, CDR1 is SEHNR and CDR2 FQNEAQ (reference sequence). CDR3 in amino acids: CASSPGTSGRPYYNEQFF. The DNA of the CDR3 is TGTGCCAGCAGCCCTGGGACTAGCGGGAGACCCTACTACAATGAGCAGTTCTTC.

The chain joins TRBV5-1 to TRBJ1-3, with D hard to call. The CDR3 contains 15 residues. V lost 2 bases and J lost 0, with 9 bases in between. Germline loops: CDR1 SGHRS, CDR2 YFSETQ. Here the CDR3 reads CASSFGTISGNTIYF. Here the CDR3 DNA reads TGCGCCAGCAGCTTTGGCACTATCTCTGGAAACACCATATATTTT.

The V and J genes are TRBV18 and TRBJ2-3, with D unclear. Trimming removed 2 bases at V and 2 bases at J, with 14 bases between. The CDR3 runs 16 residues. Germline V lookup: CDR1 KGHSH, CDR2 LQKENI. CDR3 sequence: CASSPSDPPITDTQYF. CDR3 DNA: TGTGCCAGCTCACCATCTGATCCGCCGATCACAGATACGCAGTATTTT.

The gene calls are TRBV7-9 and TRBJ2-3, with 9 bases identical to TRBD2. This CDR3 has 15 residues. V was clipped by 5 bases and J by 5 bases; unmatched bases: 8. Germline assignment: CDR1 SEHNR and CDR2 FQNEAQ (reference sequence). CDR3 sequence reads: CASSRGLAKLDTQYF. The CDR3 region has the DNA TGTGCCAGCAGCAGAGGACTAGCGAAATTAGATACGCAGTATTTT.

The chain couples TRBV5-6 to TRBJ2-7; possible D gene TRBD1, 6 bases. Germline values: CDR1 SGHDT, CDR2 YYEEEE. The CDR3 runs 15 residues. V was pared by 0 bases and J by 4 bases, with 14 bases between. CDR3 in amino acids: CASSLVGHRPYEQYF. The CDR3 bases are TGTGCCAGCAGCTTGGTGGGACACCGCCCTTACGAGCAGTACTTC. Filled out from reference TRBV5-6 and TRBJ2-7, the complete variable domain reads DAGVTQSPTHLIKTRGQQVTLRCSPKSGHDTVSWYQQALGQGPQFIFQYYEEEERQRGNFPDRFSGHQFPNYSSELNVNALLLGDSALYLCASSLVGHRPYEQYFGPGTRLTVT.

The chain uses TRBV5-4 and TRBJ2-5; 8 bases fit TRBD2. Germline lookup yields CDR1 SGHNT and CDR2 YYREEE (reference sequence). The CDR3 spans 16 residues. V dropped 4 bases and J dropped 2; count of bases not matched to a gene: 10. The CDR3 DNA follows: TGTGCCAGCAGCACCCAGGAGCGGGGGTTTCAAGAGACCCAGTACTTC. Its protein product is CASSTQERGFQETQYF.

There are a few counts of this clone. The chain carries TRBV6-1 and TRBJ1-5, with a possible D match to TRBD1 (5 bases). This CDR3 is built from 13 residues. Germline CDR1 and CDR2: MNHNS and SASEGT. V was clipped by 3 bases and J by 2 bases, with 5 bases between them. The CDR3 DNA follows: TGTGCCAGCAGTGACAGGGGCAATCAGCCCCAGCATTTT. It translates to CASSDRGNQPQHF.

This chain links TRBV9 with TRBJ2-3; 10 positions match TRBD2. CDR1 SGDLS and CDR2 YYNGEE come from the germline V gene. The CDR3 sequence is 16 residues long. The trim removed 0 bases at V and 4 bases at J, leaving 5 bases unmatched. CDR3 DNA: TGTGCCAGCAGCGTAGGGCTAGCGGGGGAAGCAGATACGCAGTATTTT. Translation gives CASSVGLAGEADTQYF.

The V gene is TRBV29-1, the J gene TRBJ1-2; 7 nucleotides agree with TRBD1. Per the germline V gene, CDR1 is SQVTM and CDR2 is ANQGSEA. V shed 7 bases and J 1 base; nucleotides not matched to a gene: 9. The CDR3 extends over 14 amino acids. CDR3 amino acids: CSANSRDSNYGYTF. In nucleotides, the CDR3 is TGCAGCGCCAATAGCCGGGACAGTAACTATGGCTACACCTTC.